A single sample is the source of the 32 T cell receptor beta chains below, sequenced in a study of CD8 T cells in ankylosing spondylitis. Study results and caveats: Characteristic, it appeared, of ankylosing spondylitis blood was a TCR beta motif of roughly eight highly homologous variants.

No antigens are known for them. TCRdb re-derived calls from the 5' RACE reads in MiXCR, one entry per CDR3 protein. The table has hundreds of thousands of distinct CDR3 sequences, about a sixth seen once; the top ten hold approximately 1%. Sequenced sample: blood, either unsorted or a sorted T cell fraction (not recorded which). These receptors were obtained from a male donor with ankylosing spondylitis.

The CDR3 nucleotides read TGCAGCGCCTATAGGGGGATGGAGACCCAGTACTTC. Residues: CSAYRGMETQYF. The chain combines TRBV20-1 with TRBJ2-5; D might be TRBD1 (6 bases). This CDR3 region has 12 residues. Germline assignment: CDR1 DFQATT and CDR2 SNEGSKA (reference sequence).

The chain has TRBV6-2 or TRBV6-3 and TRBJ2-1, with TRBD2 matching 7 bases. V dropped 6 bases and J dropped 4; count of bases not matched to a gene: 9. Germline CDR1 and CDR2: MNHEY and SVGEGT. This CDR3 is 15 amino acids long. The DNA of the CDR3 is TGTGCCAGCAGGTGGGCGGGGGAAAAATACAATGAGCAGTTCTTC. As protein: CASRWAGEKYNEQFF.

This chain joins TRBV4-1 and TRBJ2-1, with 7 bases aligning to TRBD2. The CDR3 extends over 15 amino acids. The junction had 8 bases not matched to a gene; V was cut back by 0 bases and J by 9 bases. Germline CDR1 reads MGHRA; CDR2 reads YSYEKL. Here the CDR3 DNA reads TGCGCCAGCAGCCAAGATTGGGGGAGGGGCGGTGAGCAGTTCTTC. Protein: CASSQDWGRGGEQFF.

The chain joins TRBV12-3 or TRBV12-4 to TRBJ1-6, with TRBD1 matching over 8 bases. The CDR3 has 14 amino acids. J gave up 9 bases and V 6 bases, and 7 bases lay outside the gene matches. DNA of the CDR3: TGTGCCAGCAGCGCCCCTGACAGGGGTTCACCCCTCCACTTT. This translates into CASSAPDRGSPLHF.

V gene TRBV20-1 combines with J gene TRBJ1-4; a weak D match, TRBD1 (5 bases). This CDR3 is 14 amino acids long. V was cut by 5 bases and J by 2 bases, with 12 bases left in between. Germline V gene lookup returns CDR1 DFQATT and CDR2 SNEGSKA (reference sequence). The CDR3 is CSAVHGTTNEKLFF. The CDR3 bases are TGCAGTGCTGTCCACGGGACCACTAATGAAAAACTGTTTTTT.

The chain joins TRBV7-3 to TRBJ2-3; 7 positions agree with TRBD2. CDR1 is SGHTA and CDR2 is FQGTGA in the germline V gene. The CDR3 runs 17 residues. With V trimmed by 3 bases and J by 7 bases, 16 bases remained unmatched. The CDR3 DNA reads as TGTGCCAGCAGCTTGGGAGGGACTCCGGGTGGAGCAAATACGCAGTATTTT. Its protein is CASSLGGTPGGANTQYF.

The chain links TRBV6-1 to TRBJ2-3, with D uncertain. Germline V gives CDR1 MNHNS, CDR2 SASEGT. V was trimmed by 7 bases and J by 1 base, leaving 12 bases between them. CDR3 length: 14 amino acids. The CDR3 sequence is CASIRSSGTDTQYF. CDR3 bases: TGTGCCAGCATTCGCAGCTCGGGCACAGATACGCAGTATTTT.

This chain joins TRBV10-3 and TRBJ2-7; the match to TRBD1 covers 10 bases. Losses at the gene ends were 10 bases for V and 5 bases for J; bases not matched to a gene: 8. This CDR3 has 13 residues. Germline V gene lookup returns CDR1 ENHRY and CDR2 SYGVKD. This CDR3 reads CATTGTGVHEQYF. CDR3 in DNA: TGTGCCACAACCGGGACAGGGGTCCACGAGCAGTACTTC.

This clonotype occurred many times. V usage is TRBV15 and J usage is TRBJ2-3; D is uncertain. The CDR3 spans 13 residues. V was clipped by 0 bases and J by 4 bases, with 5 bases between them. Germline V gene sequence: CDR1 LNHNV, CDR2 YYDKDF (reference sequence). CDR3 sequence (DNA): TGTGCCACCAGCAGAGATCTAGCAGATACGCAGTATTTT. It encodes CATSRDLADTQYF. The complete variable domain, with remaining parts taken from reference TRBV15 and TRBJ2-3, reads DAMVIQNPRYQVTQFGKPVTLSCSQTLNHNVMYWYQQKSSQAPKLLFHYYDKDFNNEADTPDNFQSRRPNTSFCFLDIRSPGLGDTAMYLCATSRDLADTQYFGPGTRLTVL.

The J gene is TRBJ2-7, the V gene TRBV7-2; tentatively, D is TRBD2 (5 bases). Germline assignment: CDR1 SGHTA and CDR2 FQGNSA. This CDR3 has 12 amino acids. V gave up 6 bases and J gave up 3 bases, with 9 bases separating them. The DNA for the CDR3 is TGTGCCAGCAGGCGAGGGAACTACGAGCAGTACTTC. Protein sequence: CASRRGNYEQYF.

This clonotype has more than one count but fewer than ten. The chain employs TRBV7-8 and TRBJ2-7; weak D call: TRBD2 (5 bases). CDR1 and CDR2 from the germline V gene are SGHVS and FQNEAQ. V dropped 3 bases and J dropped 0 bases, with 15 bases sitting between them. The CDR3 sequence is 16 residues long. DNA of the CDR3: TGTGCCAGCAGCTTGGAGGCGAGAGGTAGCTCCTACGAGCAGTACTTC. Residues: CASSLEARGSSYEQYF.

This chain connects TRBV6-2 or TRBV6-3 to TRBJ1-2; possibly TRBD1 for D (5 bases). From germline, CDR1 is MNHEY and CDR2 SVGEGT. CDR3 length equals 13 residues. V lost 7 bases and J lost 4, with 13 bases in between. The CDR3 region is CASTDGTRYGYTF. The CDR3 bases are TGTGCCAGCACCGACGGGACGCGCTATGGCTACACCTTC.

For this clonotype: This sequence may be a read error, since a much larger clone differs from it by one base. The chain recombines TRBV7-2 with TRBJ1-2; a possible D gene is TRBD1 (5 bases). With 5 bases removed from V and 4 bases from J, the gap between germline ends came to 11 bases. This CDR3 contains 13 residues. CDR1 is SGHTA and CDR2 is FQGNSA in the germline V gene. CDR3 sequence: CASSLTVTYGYTF. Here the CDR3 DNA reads TGTGCCAGCAGCCTGACAGTTACCTATGGCTACACCTTC.

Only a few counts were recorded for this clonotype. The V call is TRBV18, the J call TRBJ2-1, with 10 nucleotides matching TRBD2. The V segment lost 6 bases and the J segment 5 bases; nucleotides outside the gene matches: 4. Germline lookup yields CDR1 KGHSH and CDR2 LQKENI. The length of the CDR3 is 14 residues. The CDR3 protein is CASSRTSGDNEQFF. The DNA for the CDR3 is TGTGCCAGCTCCCGGACTAGCGGAGACAATGAGCAGTTCTTC.

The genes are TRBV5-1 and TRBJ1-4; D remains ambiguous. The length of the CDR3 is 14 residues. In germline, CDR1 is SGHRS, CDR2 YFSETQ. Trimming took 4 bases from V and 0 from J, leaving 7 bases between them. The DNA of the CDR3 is TGCGCCAGCAGCAAAGATTCAACTAATGAAAAACTGTTTTTT. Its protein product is CASSKDSTNEKLFF. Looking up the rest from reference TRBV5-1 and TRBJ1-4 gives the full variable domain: KAGVTQTPRYLIKTRGQQVTLSCSPISGHRSVSWYQQTPGQGLQFLFEYFSETQRNKGNFPGRFSGRQFSNSRSEMNVSTLELGDSALYLCASSKDSTNEKLFFGSGTQLSVL.

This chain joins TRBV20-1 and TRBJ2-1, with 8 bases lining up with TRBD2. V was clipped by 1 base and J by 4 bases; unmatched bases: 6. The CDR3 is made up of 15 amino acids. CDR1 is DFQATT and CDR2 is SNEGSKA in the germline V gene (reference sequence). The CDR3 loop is CSARAQAGAYNEQFF. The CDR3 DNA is TGCAGTGCTAGAGCCCAAGCGGGGGCTTACAATGAGCAGTTCTTC.

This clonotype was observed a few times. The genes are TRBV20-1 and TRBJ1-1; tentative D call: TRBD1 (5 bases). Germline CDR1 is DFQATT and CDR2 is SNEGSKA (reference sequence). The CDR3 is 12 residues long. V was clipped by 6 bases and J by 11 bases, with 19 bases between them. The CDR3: CSARGVPERAFF. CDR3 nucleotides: TGCAGTGCCCGAGGGGTCCCCGAGAGGGCTTTCTTT.

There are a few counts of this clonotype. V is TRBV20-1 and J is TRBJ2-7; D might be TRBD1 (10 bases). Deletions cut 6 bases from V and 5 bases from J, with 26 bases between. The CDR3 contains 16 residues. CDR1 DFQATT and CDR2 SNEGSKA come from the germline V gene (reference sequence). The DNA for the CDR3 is TGCAGTGCGCGACAGGGGGCTGGGAGCGGGAGGCACGAGCAGTACTTC. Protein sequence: CSARQGAGSGRHEQYF.

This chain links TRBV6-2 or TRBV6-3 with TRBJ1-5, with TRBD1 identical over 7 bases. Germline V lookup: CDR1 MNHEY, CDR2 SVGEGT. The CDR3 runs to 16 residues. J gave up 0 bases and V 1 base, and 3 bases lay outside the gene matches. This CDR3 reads CASSYLGTDSNQPQHF. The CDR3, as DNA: TGTGCCAGCAGTTACTTGGGGACAGATAGCAATCAGCCCCAGCATTTT.

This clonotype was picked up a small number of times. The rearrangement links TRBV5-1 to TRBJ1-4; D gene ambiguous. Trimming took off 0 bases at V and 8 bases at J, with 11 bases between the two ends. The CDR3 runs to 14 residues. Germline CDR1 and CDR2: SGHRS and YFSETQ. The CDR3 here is CASSLGDFGEKLFF. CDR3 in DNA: TGCGCCAGCAGCTTGGGCGATTTTGGGGAAAAACTGTTTTTT. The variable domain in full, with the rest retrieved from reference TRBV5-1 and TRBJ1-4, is KAGVTQTPRYLIKTRGQQVTLSCSPISGHRSVSWYQQTPGQGLQFLFEYFSETQRNKGNFPGRFSGRQFSNSRSEMNVSTLELGDSALYLCASSLGDFGEKLFFGSGTQLSVL.

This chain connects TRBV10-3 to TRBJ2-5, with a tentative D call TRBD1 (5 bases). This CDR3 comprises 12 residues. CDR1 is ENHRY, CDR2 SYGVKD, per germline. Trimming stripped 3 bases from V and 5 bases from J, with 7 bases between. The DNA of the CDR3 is TGTGCCATCAGTGATAGGGGTGAGACCCAGTACTTC. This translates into CAISDRGETQYF.

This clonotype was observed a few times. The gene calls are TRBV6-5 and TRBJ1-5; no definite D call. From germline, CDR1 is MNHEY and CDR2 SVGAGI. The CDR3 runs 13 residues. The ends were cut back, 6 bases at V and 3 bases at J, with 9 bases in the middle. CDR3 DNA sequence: TGTGCCAGCAGACTCGGACCCAATCAGCCCCAGCATTTT. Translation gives CASRLGPNQPQHF.

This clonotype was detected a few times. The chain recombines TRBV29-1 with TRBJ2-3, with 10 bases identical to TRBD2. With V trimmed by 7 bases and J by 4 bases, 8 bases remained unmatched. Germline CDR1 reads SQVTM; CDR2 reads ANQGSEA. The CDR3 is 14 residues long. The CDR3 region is CSAAPGLAPDTQYF. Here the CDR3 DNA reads TGCAGCGCGGCACCGGGACTAGCGCCAGATACGCAGTATTTT.

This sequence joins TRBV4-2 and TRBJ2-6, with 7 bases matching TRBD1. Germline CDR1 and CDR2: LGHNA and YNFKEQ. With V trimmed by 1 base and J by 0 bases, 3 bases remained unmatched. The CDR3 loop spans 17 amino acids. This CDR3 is CASSQGRTGSGANVLTF. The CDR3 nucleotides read TGTGCCAGCAGCCAAGGTCGGACAGGCTCTGGGGCCAACGTCCTGACTTTC.

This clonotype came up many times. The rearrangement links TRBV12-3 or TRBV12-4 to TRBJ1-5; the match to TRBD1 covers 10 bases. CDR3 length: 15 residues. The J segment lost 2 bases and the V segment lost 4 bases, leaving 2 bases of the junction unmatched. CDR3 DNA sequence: TGTGCCAGCAGTTCCGGGACAGGGGGCAATCAGCCCCAGCATTTT. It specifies CASSSGTGGNQPQHF.

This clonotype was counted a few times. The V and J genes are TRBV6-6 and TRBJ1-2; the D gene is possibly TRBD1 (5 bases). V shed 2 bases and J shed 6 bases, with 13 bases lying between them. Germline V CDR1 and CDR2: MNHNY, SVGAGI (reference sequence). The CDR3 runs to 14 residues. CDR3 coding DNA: TGTGCCAGCAGTTACAAGGGGCAGGGAGATGGCTACACCTTC. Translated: CASSYKGQGDGYTF.

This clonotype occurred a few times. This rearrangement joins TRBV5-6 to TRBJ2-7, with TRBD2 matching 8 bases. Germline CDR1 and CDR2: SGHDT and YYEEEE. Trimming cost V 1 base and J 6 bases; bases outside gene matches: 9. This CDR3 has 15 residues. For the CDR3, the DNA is TGTGCCAGCAGCTTGCGGGAGGGGCGGCGTCGCGAGCAGTACTTC. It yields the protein CASSLREGRRREQYF.

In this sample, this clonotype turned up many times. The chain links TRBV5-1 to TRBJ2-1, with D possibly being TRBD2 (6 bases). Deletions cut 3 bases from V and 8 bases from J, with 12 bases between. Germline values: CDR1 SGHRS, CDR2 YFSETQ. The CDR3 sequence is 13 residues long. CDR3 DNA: TGCGCCAGCAGCTCGACTAGTCGGGATGAGCAGTTCTTC. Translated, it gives CASSSTSRDEQFF. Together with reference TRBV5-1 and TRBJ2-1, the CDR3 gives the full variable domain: KAGVTQTPRYLIKTRGQQVTLSCSPISGHRSVSWYQQTPGQGLQFLFEYFSETQRNKGNFPGRFSGRQFSNSRSEMNVSTLELGDSALYLCASSSTSRDEQFFGPGTRLTVL.

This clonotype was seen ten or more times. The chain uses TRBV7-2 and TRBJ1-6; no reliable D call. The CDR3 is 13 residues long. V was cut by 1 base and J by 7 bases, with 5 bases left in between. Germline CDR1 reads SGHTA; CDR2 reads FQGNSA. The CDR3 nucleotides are TGTGCCAGCAGCTTAGACAGAAATTCACCCCTCCACTTT. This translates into CASSLDRNSPLHF.

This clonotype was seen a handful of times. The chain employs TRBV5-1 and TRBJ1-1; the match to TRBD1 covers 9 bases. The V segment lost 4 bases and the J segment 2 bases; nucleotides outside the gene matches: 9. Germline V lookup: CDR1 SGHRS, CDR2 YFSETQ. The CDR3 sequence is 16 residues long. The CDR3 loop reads CASSGGTGRGNTEAFF. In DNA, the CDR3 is TGCGCCAGCAGCGGCGGGACAGGGAGGGGAAACACTGAAGCTTTCTTT.

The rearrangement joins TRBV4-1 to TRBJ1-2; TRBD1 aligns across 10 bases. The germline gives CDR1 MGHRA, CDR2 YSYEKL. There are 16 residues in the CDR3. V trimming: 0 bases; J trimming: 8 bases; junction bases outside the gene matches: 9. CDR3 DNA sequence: TGCGCCAGCAGCCAAGAAGGGACAGGGGTCTGGCTCGGCTACACCTTC. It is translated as CASSQEGTGVWLGYTF.

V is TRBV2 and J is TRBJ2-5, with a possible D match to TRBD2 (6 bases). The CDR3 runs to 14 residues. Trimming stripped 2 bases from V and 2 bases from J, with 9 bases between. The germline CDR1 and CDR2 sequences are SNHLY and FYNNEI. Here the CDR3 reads CASSELGLQETQYF. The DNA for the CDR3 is TGTGCCAGCAGTGAACTAGGACTACAAGAGACCCAGTACTTC. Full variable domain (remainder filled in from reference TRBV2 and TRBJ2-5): EPEVTQTPSHQVTQMGQEVILRCVPISNHLYFYWYRQILGQKVEFLVSFYNNEISEKSEIFDDQFSVERPDGSNFTLKIRSTKLEDSAMYFCASSELGLQETQYFGPGTRLLVL.